This T cell receptor beta chain was recorded in a study of T-cell memory formation after mild COVID-19 (dated by TCRdb to about 2021). As for the study more broadly: Most TCR sequence clusters were specific to one of the two donors. In two donors, T-cell clones that expanded and contracted after mild COVID-19 were followed by sequencing TCRalpha and TCRbeta repertoires longitudinally. Two young, previously healthy adult volunteers made up the cohort, one male and one female.

The sequencer was an Illumina NovaSeq 6000. TCRalpha and TCRbeta cDNA libraries were built by 5'RACE with constant-segment primers, adding sample barcodes and unique molecular identifiers. RNA was extracted from every sample with Trizol reagent. The libraries were amplified in two PCR steps, and the second step added a second sample barcode and Illumina TruSeq adapters. Sequencing of libraries was performed on an Illumina NovaSeq with 2 x 150 bp paired-end reads. Per the original workflow: With migec v1.2.7, reads were demultiplexed and then collapsed into UMI-guided consensus sequences. Using mixcr v2.1.11, UMI consensuses were aligned to TRA and TRB V and J templates and then assembled into clonotypes. A clonotype was counted as expanded or contracted only when both edgeR and NoisET called the clonotype significant, with the noise models trained on biological replicates. For edgeR calls, the cutoffs were a false discovery rate-adjusted p below 0.01 and a log2 fold-change threshold of 1. As an exploratory analysis of dynamics, max-normalized trajectories of the 1000 most abundant clonotypes were examined with PCA combined with hierarchical clustering. Each responding clone was given a CD4 or CD8 phenotype based on the CD4+ and CD8+ repertoires, which had been sequenced separately. The public reads were quality trimmed at Q25 with fastp and then assembled into clones with MiXCR by TCRdb, keeping productive beta chains. Rows with a matching CDR3 protein are joined into one entry that keeps the most common DNA and genes. TCRdb, not the original authors, processed these V and J calls. This sample comprises approximately 150,000 distinct CDR3 sequences, over 6% of them detected only once. Roughly 1.9% of the sample is taken by the ten largest.

Ficoll-Paque density gradient centrifugation was the method used to isolate PBMCs. To note about this clonotype: Its binding antigen is unknown. No base quality information exists; no much larger clone differs at one position.

Results the study describes overall, beyond this receptor: SARS-CoV-2 specificity of the second-wave clones peaking on day 37 was not confirmed. Contracting CD4+ clones were located mainly in the CM and EM memory subsets, whereas CD8+ clones were found to be enriched in EMRA. From day 15 to 85, contracting clones showed balanced CD4/CD8 phenotypes, whereas a second wave of clones that expanded from day 15 to 37 leaned towards CD4+. Some responding clones were detected in pre-infection memory, which suggested that pre-existing cross-reactive memory T cells had joined the SARS-CoV-2 response. Only two mild cases were covered by the study, and larger cohorts that include severe cases with pre-infection samples were considered necessary.

Sequences were obtained from PBMCs or a T cell subset sorted from them (not recorded which). This clonotype was sampled from an adult woman who had mild COVID-19 (a few samples of this study predate the infection). The sample titles of this study are shuffled in the database, so cell type and time point are left out; the donor was told from shared clones.

In nucleotide form, the sequence is TGTGCCAGCAGTTATAGCGGGGAGGGCTTAGGAACAGATACGCAGTATTTT. Its coded protein is CASSYSGEGLGTDTQYF. The rearranged chain carries TRBV6-1 and TRBJ2-3; the junction holds 8 bases that match TRBD2. Measured from the cysteine to the phenylalanine, the CDR3 is 17 residues long. The retained sequence is limited to the CDR3, 51 bases, with the frame set at the first base. For this chain, trimming is 5 bases at the V end and 3 bases at the J end, and the number of junction bases without a gene match is 13. The germline V gene supplies CDR1 MNHNS and CDR2 SASEGT.